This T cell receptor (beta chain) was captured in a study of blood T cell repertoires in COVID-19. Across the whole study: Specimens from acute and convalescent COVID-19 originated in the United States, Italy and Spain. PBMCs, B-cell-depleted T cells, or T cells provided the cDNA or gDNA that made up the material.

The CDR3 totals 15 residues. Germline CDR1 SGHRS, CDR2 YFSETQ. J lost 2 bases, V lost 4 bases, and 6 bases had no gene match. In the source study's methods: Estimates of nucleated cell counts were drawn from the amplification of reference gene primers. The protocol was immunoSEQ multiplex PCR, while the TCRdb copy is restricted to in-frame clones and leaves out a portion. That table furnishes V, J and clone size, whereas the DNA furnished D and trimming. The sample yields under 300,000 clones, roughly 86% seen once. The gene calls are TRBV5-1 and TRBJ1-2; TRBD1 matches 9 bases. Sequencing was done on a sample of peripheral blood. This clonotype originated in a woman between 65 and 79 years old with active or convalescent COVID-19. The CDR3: CASSTGTGSNYGYTF. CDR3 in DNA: TGCGCCAGCAGCACGGGGACAGGGAGCAACTATGGCTACACCTTC.